Below, one T cell receptor (beta chain) is given with its context. Its antigen is not identified. The sample comes from a study of OX40 agonist ivuxolimab in advanced cancers. Study as a whole: Partial response was recorded in three patients: one hepatocellular carcinoma and two cutaneous melanoma cases. Study-wide results and caveats: At 0.1 to 3.0 mg/kg and by week 6, CD4+ and CD8+ T cells in the blood had expanded clonally. Some patients without response likewise showed low normalized clonal expansion.

V was cut by 1 base and J by 4 bases, with 13 bases left in between. The CDR3 contains 16 residues. Germline lookup yields CDR1 SGHNT and CDR2 YENEEA. Produced via immunoSEQ multiplex PCR; TCRdb's table is partial and in-frame only. Of tens of thousands of clones in the sample, approximately 89% were seen once. The chain carries TRBV11-3 and TRBJ2-2; a weak D match, TRBD2 (6 bases). The starting material was CD4+ or CD8+ T cells sorted from blood, obtained in a trial of the OX40 agonist ivuxolimab. This clonotype originated in an adult with an advanced solid tumor such as melanoma, head and neck, liver or kidney cancer. The chain's CDR3 is CASSLGGDMFTGELFF. CDR3 bases: TGTGCCAGCAGCTTAGGGGGGGATATGTTCACCGGGGAGCTGTTTTTT.